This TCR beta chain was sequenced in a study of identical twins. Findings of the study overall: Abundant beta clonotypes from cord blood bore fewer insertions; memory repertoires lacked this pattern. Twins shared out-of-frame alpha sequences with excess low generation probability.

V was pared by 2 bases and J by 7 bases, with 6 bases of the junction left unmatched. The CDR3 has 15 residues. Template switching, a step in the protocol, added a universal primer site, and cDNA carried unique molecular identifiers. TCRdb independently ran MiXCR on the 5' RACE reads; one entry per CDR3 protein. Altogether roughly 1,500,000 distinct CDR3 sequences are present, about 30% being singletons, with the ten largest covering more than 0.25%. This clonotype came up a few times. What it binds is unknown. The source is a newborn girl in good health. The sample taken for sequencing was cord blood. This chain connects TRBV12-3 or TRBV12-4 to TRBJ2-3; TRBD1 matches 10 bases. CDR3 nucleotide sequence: TGTGCCAGCAGTTTAAGGGGACAGGGGTGGAATACGCAGTATTTT. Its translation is CASSLRGQGWNTQYF.